This TCR beta chain appears in the sequencing data of a study of Graves' ophthalmopathy and Graves' hyperthyroidism. Regarding the study as a whole: The model achieved 55% to 71% sensitivity and less than 75% specificity for ophthalmopathy progression. Ophthalmopathy was separated from stable hyperthyroidism by a 13-signature model with roughly 91% sensitivity and 65% to 82% specificity. In blood appeared most of the expanded thyroid clonotypes whose frequency exceeded 0.001.

The CDR3 consists of 16 residues. CDR1 and CDR2 (germline): LNHNV, YYDKDF (reference sequence). Trimming cost V 5 bases and J 1 base; bases outside gene matches: 4. Transcripts of RNA were the source for amplifying TCR beta CDR3 regions. First-round RT-PCR with HTBI primers preceded a second-round multiplex PCR. TCRdb re-analysed the multiplex PCR reads in MiXCR, keeping a single row per CDR3 protein. The table includes 650,000 to 900,000 distinct CDR3 sequences, roughly 40% detected once. This clonotype was observed a single time. Its target is unknown. The rearrangement uses TRBV15 and TRBJ2-7; TRBD2 agrees at 14 bases. The specimen sequenced was peripheral blood. The TCR sequence derives from an adult man with Graves' ophthalmopathy. The CDR3 sequence is CATSARLAGGSYEQYF. The CDR3 coding sequence is TGTGCCACCAGCGCACGACTAGCGGGGGGGTCCTACGAGCAGTACTTC. Combining the CDR3 with reference TRBV15 and TRBJ2-7 gives the whole variable domain DAMVIQNPRYQVTQFGKPVTLSCSQTLNHNVMYWYQQKSSQAPKLLFHYYDKDFNNEADTPDNFQSRRPNTSFCFLDIRSPGLGDTAMYLCATSARLAGGSYEQYFGPGTRLTVT.